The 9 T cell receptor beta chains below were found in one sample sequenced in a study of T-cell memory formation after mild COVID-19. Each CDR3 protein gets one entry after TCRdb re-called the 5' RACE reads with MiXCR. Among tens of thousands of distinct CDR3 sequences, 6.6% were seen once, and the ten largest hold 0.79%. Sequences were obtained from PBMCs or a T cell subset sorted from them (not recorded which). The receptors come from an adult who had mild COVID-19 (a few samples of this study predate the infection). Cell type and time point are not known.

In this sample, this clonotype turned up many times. The CDR3 sequence is CASSYISGGTTDTQYF. Here the CDR3 DNA reads TGTGCCAGCAGCTATATTAGCGGGGGAACCACAGATACGCAGTATTTT. The chain links TRBV7-8 to TRBJ2-3; TRBD2 matches at 9 bases. J lost 2 bases, V lost 4 bases, and 7 bases had no gene match. Germline assignment: CDR1 SGHVS and CDR2 FQNEAQ. The CDR3 extends over 16 amino acids.

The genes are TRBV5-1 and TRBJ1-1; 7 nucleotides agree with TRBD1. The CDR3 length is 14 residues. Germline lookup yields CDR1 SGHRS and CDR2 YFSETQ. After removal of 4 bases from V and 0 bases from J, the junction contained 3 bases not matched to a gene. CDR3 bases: TGCGCCAGCAGCGTTACAGGGGTGAACACTGAAGCTTTCTTT. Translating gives CASSVTGVNTEAFF.

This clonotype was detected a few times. The CDR3: CASSEYRNTEAFF. As DNA, the CDR3 is TGTGCCAGCAGCGAGTACAGGAACACTGAAGCTTTCTTT. The V and J genes are TRBV7-8 and TRBJ1-1; no reliable D call. The CDR3 runs 13 residues. Per germline, CDR1 SGHVS and CDR2 FQNEAQ. V was pared by 5 bases and J by 1 base, with 8 bases between.

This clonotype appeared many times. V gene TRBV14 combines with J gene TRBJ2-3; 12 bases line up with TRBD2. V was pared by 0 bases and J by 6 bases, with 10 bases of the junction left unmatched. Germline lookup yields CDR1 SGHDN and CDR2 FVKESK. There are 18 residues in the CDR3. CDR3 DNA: TGTGCCAGCAGCCAAGAGACTAGCGGGAGTATGGCGTCCGATACGCAGTATTTT. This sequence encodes CASSQETSGSMASDTQYF. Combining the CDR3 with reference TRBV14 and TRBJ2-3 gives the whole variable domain EAGVTQFPSHSVIEKGQTVTLRCDPISGHDNLYWYRRVMGKEIKFLLHFVKESKQDESGMPNNRFLAERTGGTYSTLKVQPAELEDSGVYFCASSQETSGSMASDTQYFGPGTRLTVL.

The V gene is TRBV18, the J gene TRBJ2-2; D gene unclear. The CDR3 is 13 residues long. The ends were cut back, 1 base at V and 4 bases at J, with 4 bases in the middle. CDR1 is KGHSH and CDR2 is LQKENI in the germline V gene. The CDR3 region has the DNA TGTGCCAGCTCACCACAAGCCACCGGGGAGCTGTTTTTT. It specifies CASSPQATGELFF.

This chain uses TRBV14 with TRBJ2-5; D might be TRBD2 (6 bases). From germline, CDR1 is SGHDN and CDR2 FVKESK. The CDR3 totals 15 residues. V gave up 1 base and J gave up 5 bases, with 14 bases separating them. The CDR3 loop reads CASSQGGVLLETQYF. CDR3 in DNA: TGTGCCAGCAGCCAAGGCGGGGTTCTCTTGGAGACCCAGTACTTC.

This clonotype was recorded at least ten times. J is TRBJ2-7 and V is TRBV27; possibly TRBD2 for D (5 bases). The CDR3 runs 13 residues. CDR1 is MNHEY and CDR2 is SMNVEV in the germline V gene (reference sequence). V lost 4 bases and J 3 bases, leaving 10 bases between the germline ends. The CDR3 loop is CASSSSGLYEQYF. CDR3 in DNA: TGTGCCAGCAGTTCCAGCGGTCTCTACGAGCAGTACTTC.

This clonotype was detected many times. The CDR3 DNA sequence: TGCGCCAGCAGCTTGCGCCGGAGGGGACGTCTGGACGAGCAGTACTTC. This translates into CASSLRRRGRLDEQYF. The V and J genes are TRBV5-1 and TRBJ2-7; D is possibly TRBD2 (6 bases). Germline V gene data show CDR1 as SGHRS and CDR2 as YFSETQ. V gave up 1 base and J gave up 5 bases, with 19 bases separating them. This CDR3 comprises 16 residues. Variable domain in full (rest from reference TRBV5-1 and TRBJ2-7): KAGVTQTPRYLIKTRGQQVTLSCSPISGHRSVSWYQQTPGQGLQFLFEYFSETQRNKGNFPGRFSGRQFSNSRSEMNVSTLELGDSALYLCASSLRRRGRLDEQYFGPGTRLTVT.

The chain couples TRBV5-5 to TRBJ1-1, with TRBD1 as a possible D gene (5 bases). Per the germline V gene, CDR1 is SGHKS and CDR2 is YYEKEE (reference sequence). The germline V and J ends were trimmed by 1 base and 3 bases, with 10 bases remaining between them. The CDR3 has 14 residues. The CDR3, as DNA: TGTGCCAGCAGCTTGCCGGGGGGATACACTGAAGCTTTCTTT. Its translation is CASSLPGGYTEAFF.